These 26 T cell receptor beta chains were all obtained from the same sample, sequenced in a study of metastatic and nonmetastatic thyroid tumors. TCRdb re-called the PCR reads with MiXCR. Here the sample spans around 16,000 clones, 33% being singletons. Until they underwent thyroid surgery, no patient had received any treatment. The sequenced material came from tumor tissue. These TCRs come from a male donor with papillary thyroid cancer or a benign thyroid nodule (not recorded which). Some clones in this sample may be carry-over from other donors' samples.

Worth noting for this clone: The sample holds other DNA sequences that translate to the same CDR3. The chain has TRBV15 and TRBJ2-3; D remains unclear. The CDR3 is 14 amino acids. Germline lookup yields CDR1 LNHNV and CDR2 YYDKDF (reference sequence). V was cut by 3 bases and J by 1 base, with 8 bases left in between. CDR3 DNA sequence: TGTGCCACCAGCAGGGGTACGCGCACAGATACGCAGTATTTT. Translating it yields CATSRGTRTDTQYF.

V and J are TRBV20-1 and TRBJ2-7; TRBD2 aligns across 10 bases. The CDR3 loop spans 15 amino acids. CDR1 and CDR2 from the germline V gene are DFQATT and SNEGSKA (reference sequence). V lost 5 bases, J lost 4 bases, and 11 bases stayed unmatched. The CDR3 DNA sequence: TGCAGTGCTGGGACGAGCGGGAGGGGGGTTTACGAGCAGTACTTC. Translating it yields CSAGTSGRGVYEQYF.

This clone was recorded many times. The V call is TRBV7-3, the J call TRBJ2-3; TRBD1 might be the D (7 bases). The CDR3 extends over 17 amino acids. Germline-derived CDR1 and CDR2 are SGHTA and FQGTGA. V was cut by 0 bases and J by 5 bases, with 18 bases left in between. The CDR3 here is CASSLTLRGDDRDTQYF. CDR3 bases: TGTGCCAGCAGCTTAACGCTCAGGGGGGATGATAGAGATACGCAGTATTTT.

The table lists this clone with many counts. The genes are TRBV11-1 and TRBJ2-1, with D perhaps matching TRBD1 (6 bases). This CDR3 has 16 residues. Germline CDR1 is SGHAT and CDR2 is FQDESV (reference sequence). The V end was cut by 8 bases, the J end by 3 bases, with 20 bases between. The CDR3 reads CASSDKDRRFYNEQFF. The CDR3 region has the DNA TGTGCCAGCTCCGATAAAGACAGGAGATTCTACAATGAGCAGTTCTTC. Full variable domain (outside the CDR3, taken from reference TRBV11-1 and TRBJ2-1): EAEVAQSPRYKITEKSQAVAFWCDPISGHATLYWYRQILGQGPELLVQFQDESVVDDSQLPKDRFSAERLKGVDSTLKIQPAELGDSAMYLCASSDKDRRFYNEQFFGPGTRLTVL.

The chain links TRBV20-1 to TRBJ2-7; D call uncertain. V lost 2 bases and J lost 5, with 22 bases in between. The CDR3 runs 16 residues. Germline-derived CDR1 and CDR2 are DFQATT and SNEGSKA (reference sequence). The CDR3 region is CSARSRPGSPRNEQYF. CDR3 coding DNA: TGCAGTGCTAGATCTAGACCAGGAAGTCCAAGGAACGAGCAGTACTTC.

The chain couples TRBV20-1 to TRBJ2-2; possibly TRBD1 for D (5 bases). CDR3 length equals 15 residues. The V gene lost 3 bases and the J gene lost 0 bases, with 11 bases spanning the gap. CDR1 is DFQATT, CDR2 SNEGSKA, per germline (reference sequence). The CDR3 region has the DNA TGCAGTGCTAGTAGGCCAGGGTCGAACACCGGGGAGCTGTTTTTT. It encodes CSASRPGSNTGELFF.

This clone was seen many times. The rearrangement links TRBV7-3 to TRBJ1-4; D unclear. V gave up 3 bases and J gave up 0 bases, with 11 bases separating them. The CDR3 is 16 amino acids. The germline gives CDR1 SGHTA, CDR2 FQGTGA. The CDR3 reads CASSFATGTTNEKLFF. In DNA, the CDR3 is TGTGCCAGCAGCTTCGCGACGGGCACAACTAATGAAAAACTGTTTTTT. The whole variable domain, filled in from reference TRBV7-3 and TRBJ1-4, reads GAGVSQTPSNKVTEKGKYVELRCDPISGHTALYWYRQSLGQGPEFLIYFQGTGAADDSGLPNDRFFAVRPEGSVSTLKIQRTERGDSAVYLCASSFATGTTNEKLFFGSGTQLSVL.

Comments on this clone: A read error may account for a junction end that differs from germline. This chain connects TRBV12-3 or TRBV12-4 to TRBJ1-5; a possible D gene is TRBD1 (5 bases). CDR3 length equals 14 residues. CDR3 coding DNA: TGTTCCAGCAGCACAAACGGGACGGATCAGCCTCAGCATTTT. Translation: CSSSTNGTDQPQHF.

The chain joins TRBV11-3 to TRBJ2-5; 11 bases are shared with TRBD2. Germline V CDR1 and CDR2: SGHNT, YENEEA. Germline trimming cut 1 base from V and 5 bases from J; bases unmatched to any gene: 9. The CDR3 covers 17 residues. In DNA, the CDR3 is TGTGCCAGCAGCTTAGGAAATAGCGGGAGGGCCCTCGAGACCCAGTACTTC. This translates into CASSLGNSGRALETQYF. The full variable domain, its missing parts supplied by reference TRBV11-3 and TRBJ2-5, is EAGVVQSPRYKIIEKKQPVAFWCNPISGHNTLYWYLQNLGQGPELLIRYENEEAVDDSQLPKDRFSAERLKGVDSTLKIQPAELGDSAVYLCASSLGNSGRALETQYFGPGTRLLVL.

This clone was observed many times. The chain has TRBV7-9 and TRBJ2-5; TRBD2 matches 9 bases. Unmatched junction bases numbered 13, after V lost 6 bases and J lost 5 bases. Germline loops: CDR1 SEHNR, CDR2 FQNEAQ (reference sequence). The CDR3 has 16 amino acids. In DNA form, the CDR3 reads TGTGCCAGCAGAGGACTAGCGAGAACGGGGGGCGAGACCCAGTACTTC. Translated, it gives CASRGLARTGGETQYF.

The chain has TRBV11-1 and TRBJ2-3, with D possibly TRBD1 on 6 matching bases. V was shortened by 2 bases and J by 2 bases, with 14 bases between the two germline ends. The CDR3 contains 16 residues. The germline CDR1 and CDR2 sequences are SGHAT and FQDESV (reference sequence). DNA of the CDR3: TGTGCCAGCAGCTTAATCGCGGCAGGGGACACAGATACGCAGTATTTT. This translates into CASSLIAAGDTDTQYF.

The chain uses TRBV6-1 and TRBJ2-7; 7 nucleotides agree with TRBD2. The CDR3 totals 13 residues. Germline loops: CDR1 MNHNS, CDR2 SASEGT. V lost 8 bases and J lost 5; bases outside the gene matches: 9. CDR3 coding DNA: TGTGCCAGCGTCGGCGGGGGATTCCACGAGCAGTACTTC. It encodes CASVGGGFHEQYF.

Details on this clone: Just one base apart from a much larger clone, this may be a read error. J is TRBJ2-1 and V is TRBV28; D possibly corresponds to TRBD2 (5 bases). V was pared by 8 bases and J by 0 bases, with 5 bases between. There are 12 residues in the CDR3. In germline, CDR1 is MDHEN, CDR2 SYDVKM. CDR3 region: CASGSSYNEQFF. CDR3 DNA sequence: TGTGCCAGCGGGAGCTCCTACAATGAGCAGTTCTTC. The whole variable domain, remainder taken from reference TRBV28 and TRBJ2-1, is DVKVTQSSRYLVKRTGEKVFLECVQDMDHENMFWYRQDPGLGLRLIYFSYDVKMKEKGDIPEGYSVSREKKERFSLILESASTNQTSMYLCASGSSYNEQFFGPGTRLTVL.

This clone was seen repeatedly, ten times or more. The V call is TRBV5-4, the J call TRBJ1-1, with D perhaps TRBD1 (5 bases). Trimming pared 0 bases from V and 10 bases from J, leaving 13 bases between. Per germline, CDR1 SGHNT and CDR2 YYREEE (reference sequence). The CDR3 covers 13 residues. The CDR3 DNA reads as TGTGCCAGCAGCTTGGATCGGACACCCGGAGCTTTCTTT. Its protein is CASSLDRTPGAFF.

This clone was seen only a few times. CDR3 coding DNA: TGTGCCAGCAGTTTAGGACAGGGAGACACAGATACGCAGTATTTT. Encoded protein: CASSLGQGDTDTQYF. This sequence joins TRBV28 and TRBJ2-3, with 8 bases that match TRBD1. CDR3 length: 15 amino acids. CDR1 MDHEN and CDR2 SYDVKM come from the germline V gene. The junction had 3 bases not matched to a gene; V was cut back by 2 bases and J by 2 bases.

This clone was seen more than once but under ten times. This chain links TRBV10-3 with TRBJ2-1; D remains ambiguous. Germline CDR1 is ENHRY and CDR2 is SYGVKD. Deletions cut 3 bases from V and 8 bases from J, with 11 bases between. This CDR3 has 13 residues. CDR3 DNA: TGTGCCATCAGTGATGCAGCTCGGCATGAGCAGTTCTTC. This sequence encodes CAISDAARHEQFF.

This clone came up many times. In the same sample, other DNA sequences code for this CDR3. V is TRBV15 and J is TRBJ2-3; D remains unclear. This CDR3 comprises 14 residues. V was pared by 1 base and J by 1 base, with 6 bases between. Germline V lookup: CDR1 LNHNV, CDR2 YYDKDF (reference sequence). The CDR3 is CATSRGTRTDTQYF. Written as DNA, the CDR3 is TGTGCCACCAGCAGAGGAACGCGCACAGATACGCAGTATTTT.

This clone was counted between two and nine times. V and J are TRBV5-4 and TRBJ2-5; D might be TRBD1 (7 bases). The germline gives CDR1 SGHNT, CDR2 YYREEE (reference sequence). The length of the CDR3 is 16 residues. Deletions cut 4 bases from V and 5 bases from J, with 21 bases between. For the CDR3, the DNA is TGTGCCAGCAGCCGACAGGGAGGTAGCCCGAGGGAGACCCAGTACTTC. It translates to CASSRQGGSPRETQYF.

This clone was seen at least ten times. The rearrangement uses TRBV30 and TRBJ2-7; D could derive from TRBD1 or TRBD2 (7 bases each). CDR3 length: 13 residues. V shed 5 bases and J shed 6 bases, with 17 bases lying between them. Looked up from germline, CDR1 is GTSNPN and CDR2 is SVGIG (reference sequence). In nucleotides, the CDR3 is TGTGCCTGGGACAGGGAGGGTAATGCCGAGCAGTACTTC. Translating gives CAWDREGNAEQYF.

The table lists this clone with many counts. The V call is TRBV5-1, the J call TRBJ2-7; weak D call: TRBD1 (6 bases). The CDR3 consists of 14 residues. With 0 bases removed from V and 2 bases from J, the gap between germline ends came to 9 bases. CDR1 is SGHRS and CDR2 is YFSETQ in the germline V gene. The CDR3 DNA follows: TGCGCCAGCAGCTTGGTGCAGGGGACCTACGAGCAGTACTTC. It yields the protein CASSLVQGTYEQYF.

This clone was recorded at least ten times. This sequence joins TRBV18 and TRBJ2-1, with 12 bases aligning to TRBD2. V shed 6 bases and J 7 bases; nucleotides not matched to a gene: 7. In germline, CDR1 is KGHSH, CDR2 LQKENI. CDR3 length: 15 residues. The CDR3 bases are TGTGCCAGCTCCCCAGGACTAGCGGGGTTGAATGAGCAGTTCTTC. Translation: CASSPGLAGLNEQFF.

This clone turned up a few times. The V call is TRBV7-9, the J call TRBJ2-1; no definite D call. Germline-derived CDR1 and CDR2 are SEHNR and FQNEAQ (reference sequence). Trimming cost V 6 bases and J 15 bases, with 18 bases left between them. The CDR3 has 12 residues. This CDR3 is CASSPGAGSSFF. CDR3 sequence (DNA): TGTGCCAGCAGTCCGGGCGCAGGCTCCTCGTTCTTC.

The chain links TRBV20-1 to TRBJ2-7, with D uncertain. V was pared by 2 bases and J by 3 bases, with 5 bases between. CDR3 length: 11 residues. From germline, CDR1 is DFQATT and CDR2 SNEGSKA (reference sequence). The CDR3 loop is CSARWGYEQYF. CDR3 DNA sequence: TGCAGTGCTAGATGGGGCTACGAGCAGTACTTC.

The chain is built from TRBV30 and TRBJ1-5; 7 positions match TRBD1. Germline V gene data show CDR1 as GTSNPN and CDR2 as SVGIG (reference sequence). V was clipped by 3 bases and J by 4 bases; unmatched bases: 12. The CDR3 runs 16 residues. The CDR3: CAWSPPAGGKNQPQHF. Written as DNA, the CDR3 is TGTGCCTGGAGCCCTCCCGCAGGGGGTAAGAATCAGCCCCAGCATTTT.

This clone occurred a few times. This chain links TRBV6-1 with TRBJ1-2; D unresolved. Looked up from germline, CDR1 is MNHNS and CDR2 is SASEGT. V lost 5 bases to trimming and J lost 3 bases, with 16 bases between them. CDR3 length equals 15 residues. The CDR3 is CASSQTSPSHYGYTF. DNA of the CDR3: TGTGCCAGCAGTCAGACCAGTCCTAGCCACTATGGCTACACCTTC.

This clone was detected only a few times. The CDR3, as DNA: TGTGCCAGCAGTTTATTGCCCGTCGGGCGTGGCTATGGCTACACCTTC. Translating it yields CASSLLPVGRGYGYTF. The chain has TRBV28 and TRBJ1-2; D unresolved. The CDR3 runs 16 residues. Germline V lookup: CDR1 MDHEN, CDR2 SYDVKM. Trimming removed 1 base at V and 4 bases at J, with 16 bases between.